Given below is one T cell receptor (beta chain) in context. The record originates from a study of blood T cell repertoires in COVID-19. Between the trimmed V and J ends, which lost 2 bases and 7 bases, there was a span of 17 bases. The V gene's germline CDR1 is MNHNY and CDR2 SVGAGI (reference sequence). This CDR3 is built from 15 residues. TCRdb's copy holds only in-frame clones and misses some; the assay was immunoSEQ multiplex PCR. The repertoire holds around 190,000 clones, with around 89% as singletons. The clonotype originates from a human donor in a cohort sampled during active COVID-19. The chain employs TRBV6-6 and TRBJ2-5; a possible D gene is TRBD2 (6 bases). The sequenced material came from peripheral blood. CDR3 sequence (DNA): TGTGCCAGCAGTTACCCTACTGCGGGGCCAGGGACCCAGTACTTC. Its protein is CASSYPTAGPGTQYF.